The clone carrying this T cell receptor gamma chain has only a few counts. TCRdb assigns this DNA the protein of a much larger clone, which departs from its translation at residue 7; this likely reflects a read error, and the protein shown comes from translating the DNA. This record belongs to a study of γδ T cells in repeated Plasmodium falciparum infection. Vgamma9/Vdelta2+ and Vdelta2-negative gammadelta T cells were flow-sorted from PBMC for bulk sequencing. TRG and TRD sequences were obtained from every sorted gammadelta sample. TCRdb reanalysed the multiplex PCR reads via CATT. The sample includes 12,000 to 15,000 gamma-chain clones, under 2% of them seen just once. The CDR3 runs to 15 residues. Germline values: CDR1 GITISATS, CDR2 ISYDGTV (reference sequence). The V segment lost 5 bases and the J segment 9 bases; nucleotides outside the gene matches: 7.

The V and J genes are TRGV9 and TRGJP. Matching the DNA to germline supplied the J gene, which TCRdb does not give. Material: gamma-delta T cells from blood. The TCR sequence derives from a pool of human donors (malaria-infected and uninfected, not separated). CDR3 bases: TGTGCCTTGTGGGTCAAAGGGTTGGGCAAAAAAATCAAGGTATTT. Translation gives CALWVKGLGKKIKVF.